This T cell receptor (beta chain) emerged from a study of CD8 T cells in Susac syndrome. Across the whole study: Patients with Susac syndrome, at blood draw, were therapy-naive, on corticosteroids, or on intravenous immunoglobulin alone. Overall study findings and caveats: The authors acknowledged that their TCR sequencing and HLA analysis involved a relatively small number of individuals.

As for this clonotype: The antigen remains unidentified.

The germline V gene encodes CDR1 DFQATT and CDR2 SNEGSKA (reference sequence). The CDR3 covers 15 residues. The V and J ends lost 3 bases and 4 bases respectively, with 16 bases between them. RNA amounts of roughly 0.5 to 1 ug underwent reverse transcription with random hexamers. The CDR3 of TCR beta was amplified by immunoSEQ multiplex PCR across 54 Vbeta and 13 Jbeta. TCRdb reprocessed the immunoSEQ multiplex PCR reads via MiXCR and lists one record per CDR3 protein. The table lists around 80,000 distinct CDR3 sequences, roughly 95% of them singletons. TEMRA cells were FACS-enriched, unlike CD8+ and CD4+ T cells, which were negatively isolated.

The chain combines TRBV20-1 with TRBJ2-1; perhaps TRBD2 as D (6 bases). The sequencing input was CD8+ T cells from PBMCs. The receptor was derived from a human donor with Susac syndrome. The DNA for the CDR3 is TGCAGTGCTAGTATTGTGGGAGGTGCGTACAATGAGCAGTTCTTC. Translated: CSASIVGGAYNEQFF.